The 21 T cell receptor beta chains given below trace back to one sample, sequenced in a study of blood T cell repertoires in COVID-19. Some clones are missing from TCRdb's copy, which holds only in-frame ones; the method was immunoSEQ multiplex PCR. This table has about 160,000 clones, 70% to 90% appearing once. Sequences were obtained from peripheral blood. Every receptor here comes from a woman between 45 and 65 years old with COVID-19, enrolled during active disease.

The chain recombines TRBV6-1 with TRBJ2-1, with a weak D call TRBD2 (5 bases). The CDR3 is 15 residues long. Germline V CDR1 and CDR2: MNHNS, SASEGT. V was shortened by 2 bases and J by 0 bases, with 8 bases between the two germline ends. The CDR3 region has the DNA TGTGCCAGCAGTGAAATCACTAGCTCCTACAATGAGCAGTTCTTC. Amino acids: CASSEITSSYNEQFF.

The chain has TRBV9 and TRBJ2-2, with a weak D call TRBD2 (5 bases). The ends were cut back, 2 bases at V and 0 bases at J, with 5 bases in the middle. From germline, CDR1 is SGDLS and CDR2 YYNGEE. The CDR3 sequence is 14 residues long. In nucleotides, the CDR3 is TGTGCCAGCAGCGTCGGGACGAACACCGGGGAGCTGTTTTTT. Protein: CASSVGTNTGELFF.

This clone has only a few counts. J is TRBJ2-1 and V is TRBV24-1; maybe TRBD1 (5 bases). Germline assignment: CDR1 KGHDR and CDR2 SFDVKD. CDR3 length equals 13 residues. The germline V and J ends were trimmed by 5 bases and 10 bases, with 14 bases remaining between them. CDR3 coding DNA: TGTGCCACCAGTGCCACGACAGATTTAGAGCAGTTCTTC. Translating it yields CATSATTDLEQFF.

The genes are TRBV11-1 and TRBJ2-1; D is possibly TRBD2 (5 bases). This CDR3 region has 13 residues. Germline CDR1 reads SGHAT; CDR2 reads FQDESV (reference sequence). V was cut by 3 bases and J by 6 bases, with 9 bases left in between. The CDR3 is CASSFSGINEQFF. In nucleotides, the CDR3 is TGTGCCAGCAGCTTTTCCGGGATCAATGAGCAGTTCTTC.

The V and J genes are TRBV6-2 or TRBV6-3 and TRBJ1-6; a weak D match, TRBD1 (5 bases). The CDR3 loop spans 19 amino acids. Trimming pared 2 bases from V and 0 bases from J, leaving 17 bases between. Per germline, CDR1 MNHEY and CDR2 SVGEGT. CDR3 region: CASSYPTEGLDSYNSPLHF. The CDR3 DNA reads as TGTGCCAGCAGTTACCCGACTGAGGGACTTGACTCCTATAATTCACCCCTCCACTTT.

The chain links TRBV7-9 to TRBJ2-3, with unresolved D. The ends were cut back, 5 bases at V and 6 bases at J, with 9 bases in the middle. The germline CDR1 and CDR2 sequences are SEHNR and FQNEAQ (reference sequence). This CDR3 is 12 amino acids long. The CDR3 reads CASSETPDTQYF. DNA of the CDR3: TGTGCCAGCAGCGAAACACCCGATACGCAGTATTTT. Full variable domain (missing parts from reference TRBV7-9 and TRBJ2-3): DTGVSQNPRHKITKRGQNVTFRCDPISEHNRLYWYRQTLGQGPEFLTYFQNEAQLEKSRLLSDRFSAERPKGSFSTLEIQRTEQGDSAMYLCASSETPDTQYFGPGTRLTVL.

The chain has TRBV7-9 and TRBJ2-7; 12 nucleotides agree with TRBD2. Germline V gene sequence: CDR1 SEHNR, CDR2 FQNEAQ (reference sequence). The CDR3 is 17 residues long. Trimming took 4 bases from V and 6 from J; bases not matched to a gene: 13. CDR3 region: CASSSPPLAGGPSEQYF. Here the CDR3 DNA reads TGTGCCAGCAGCTCCCCCCCTCTAGCGGGGGGGCCTAGCGAGCAGTACTTC.

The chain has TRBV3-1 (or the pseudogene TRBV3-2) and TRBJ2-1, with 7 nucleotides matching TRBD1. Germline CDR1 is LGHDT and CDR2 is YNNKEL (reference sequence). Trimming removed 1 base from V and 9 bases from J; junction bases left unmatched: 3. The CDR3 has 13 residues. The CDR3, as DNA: TGTGCCAGCAGCCAAGCCGACAGGGCTGAGCAGTTCTTC. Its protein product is CASSQADRAEQFF.

The CDR3 sequence: CASSLFLAGVNNEQFF. CDR3 nucleotides: TGTGCCAGCAGTTTATTTCTAGCGGGGGTGAACAATGAGCAGTTCTTC. The genes are TRBV27 and TRBJ2-1, with TRBD2 matching 10 bases. The CDR3 extends over 16 amino acids. From germline, CDR1 is MNHEY and CDR2 SMNVEV (reference sequence). The V segment lost 1 base and the J segment 5 bases; nucleotides outside the gene matches: 5.

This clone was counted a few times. The CDR3: CASSQGLEETQYF. CDR3 sequence (DNA): TGCGCCAGCAGTCAGGGACTCGAAGAGACCCAGTACTTC. This chain links TRBV10-1 with TRBJ2-5; D perhaps matches TRBD2 (6 bases). In germline, CDR1 is WNHNN, CDR2 SYGVQD (reference sequence). Trimming took 5 bases from V and 3 from J, leaving 10 bases between them. The CDR3 is 13 residues long.

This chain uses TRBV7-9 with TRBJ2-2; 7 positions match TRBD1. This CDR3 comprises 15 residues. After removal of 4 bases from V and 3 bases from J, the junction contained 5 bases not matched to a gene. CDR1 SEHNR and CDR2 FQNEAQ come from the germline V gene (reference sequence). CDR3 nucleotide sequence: TGTGCCAGCAGCTGGGGAACAGGGGACACCGGGGAGCTGTTTTTT. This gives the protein CASSWGTGDTGELFF.

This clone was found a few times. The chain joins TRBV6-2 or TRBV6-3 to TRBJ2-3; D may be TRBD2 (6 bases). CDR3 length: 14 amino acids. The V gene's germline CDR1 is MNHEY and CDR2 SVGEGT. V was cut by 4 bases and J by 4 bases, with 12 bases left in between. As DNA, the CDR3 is TGTGCCAGCAGTTGGGCTAGCGTCCCAGATACGCAGTATTTT. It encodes CASSWASVPDTQYF.

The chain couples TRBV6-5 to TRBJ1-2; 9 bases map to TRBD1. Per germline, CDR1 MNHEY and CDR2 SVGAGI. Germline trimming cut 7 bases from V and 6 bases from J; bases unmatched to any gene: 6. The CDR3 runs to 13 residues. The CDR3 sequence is CASTGTGYDGYTF. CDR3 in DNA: TGTGCCAGCACCGGGACAGGGTACGATGGCTACACCTTC.

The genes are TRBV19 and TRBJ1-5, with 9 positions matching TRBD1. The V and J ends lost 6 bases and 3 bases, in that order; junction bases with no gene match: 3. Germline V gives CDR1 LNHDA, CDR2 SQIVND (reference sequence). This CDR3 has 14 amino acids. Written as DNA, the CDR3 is TGTGCCAGTAGAGGACAGGGGTACAATCAGCCCCAGCATTTT. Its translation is CASRGQGYNQPQHF.

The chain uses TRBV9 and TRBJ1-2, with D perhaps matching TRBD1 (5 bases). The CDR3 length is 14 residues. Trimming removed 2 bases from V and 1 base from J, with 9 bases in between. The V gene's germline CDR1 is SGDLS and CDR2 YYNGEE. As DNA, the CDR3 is TGTGCCAGCAGCGTGGGGGGAGGTAACTATGGCTACACCTTC. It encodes CASSVGGGNYGYTF.

CDR3 DNA sequence: TGTGCCACCAGGGGGTCAGGGGCCGGGGACACTGAAGCTTTCTTT. The encoded protein is CATRGSGAGDTEAFF. The chain has TRBV24-1 and TRBJ1-1, with D possibly TRBD1 on 6 matching bases. Between the trimmed V and J ends, which lost 7 bases and 3 bases, there was a span of 17 bases. CDR1 and CDR2 from the germline V gene are KGHDR and SFDVKD. The length of the CDR3 is 15 residues.

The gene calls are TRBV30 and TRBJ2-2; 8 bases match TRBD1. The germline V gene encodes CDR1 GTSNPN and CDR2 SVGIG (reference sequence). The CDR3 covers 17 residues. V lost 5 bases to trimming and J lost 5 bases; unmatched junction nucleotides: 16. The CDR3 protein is CAWVPHVRDRKTGELFF. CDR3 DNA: TGTGCCTGGGTACCCCACGTCAGGGACAGGAAGACCGGGGAGCTGTTTTTT.

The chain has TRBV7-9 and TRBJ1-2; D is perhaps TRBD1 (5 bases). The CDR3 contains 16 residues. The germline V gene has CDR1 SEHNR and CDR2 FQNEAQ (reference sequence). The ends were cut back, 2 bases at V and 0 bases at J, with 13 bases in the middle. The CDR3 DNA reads TGTGCCAGCAGCTTAAAGAGACTAGGGGCTAACTATGGCTACACCTTC. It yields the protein CASSLKRLGANYGYTF.

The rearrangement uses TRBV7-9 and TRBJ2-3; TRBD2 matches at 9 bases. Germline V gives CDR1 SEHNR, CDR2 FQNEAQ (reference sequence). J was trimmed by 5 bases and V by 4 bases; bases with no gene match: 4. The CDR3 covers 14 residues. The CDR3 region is CASSSGLAGDTQYF. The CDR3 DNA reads TGTGCCAGCAGCTCGGGACTAGCAGGAGATACGCAGTATTTT. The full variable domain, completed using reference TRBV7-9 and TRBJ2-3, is DTGVSQNPRHKITKRGQNVTFRCDPISEHNRLYWYRQTLGQGPEFLTYFQNEAQLEKSRLLSDRFSAERPKGSFSTLEIQRTEQGDSAMYLCASSSGLAGDTQYFGPGTRLTVL.

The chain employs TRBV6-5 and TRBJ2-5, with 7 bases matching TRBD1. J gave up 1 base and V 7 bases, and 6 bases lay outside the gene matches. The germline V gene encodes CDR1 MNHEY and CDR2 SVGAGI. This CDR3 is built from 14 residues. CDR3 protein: CASTKTGPQETQYF. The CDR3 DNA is TGTGCCAGCACCAAGACAGGGCCCCAAGAGACCCAGTACTTC.

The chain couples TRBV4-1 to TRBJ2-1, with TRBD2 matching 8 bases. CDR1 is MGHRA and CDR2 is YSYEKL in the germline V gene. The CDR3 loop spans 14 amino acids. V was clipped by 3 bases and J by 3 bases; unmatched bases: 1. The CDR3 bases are TGCGCCAGCAGCCAGGGGACTAGCTACAATGAGCAGTTCTTC. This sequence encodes CASSQGTSYNEQFF.